This TCR beta chain was sequenced in a study of identical twins. Whole-study findings and limits: Cross-sectional statistics underpinned the conclusions; the same donors were not followed.

CDR1 SQVTM and CDR2 ANQGSEA come from the germline V gene. This CDR3 has 12 residues. J gave up 2 bases and V 6 bases, and 3 bases lay outside the gene matches. In every case, the donor was a healthy Caucasian. To note about this clonotype: The antigen is undetermined.

TCRdb passed the 5' RACE reads through MiXCR, listing each CDR3 protein once. The sample yields some 690,000 distinct CDR3 sequences, about 20% seen once. In addition, the sample was reused for a study of T cells expressing NK-cell markers. As that study records: Sequencing of TCR beta repertoires drew on sorted CD3+CD56+NKG2C+, CD3+CD56+NKG2C- and CD3+CD56-NKG2C+ T cells.

This sequence joins TRBV29-1 and TRBJ1-2, with 7 bases lining up with TRBD1. The receptor was derived from a young woman in good health. Sample: PBMCs. The CDR3 spells CSVDRSNYGYTF. The DNA of the CDR3 is TGCAGCGTGGACAGGAGCAACTATGGCTACACCTTC.